This TCR beta chain derives from a study of cytomegalovirus exposure and HLA in healthy donors. This CDR3 contains 15 residues. The V end lost 0 bases, the J end lost 2 bases, and 12 bases lay between the germline ends. The germline V gene encodes CDR1 SGDLS and CDR2 YYNGEE. Use of 60 Vbeta and 13 Jbeta primers characterized the PCR. Clones were read by immunoSEQ multiplex PCR, and TCRdb kept only the in-frame ones, dropping some. The sample holds 75,000 to 95,000 clones. The rearrangement links TRBV9 to TRBJ2-7; D perhaps matches TRBD2 (5 bases). This TCR was recovered from a man aged 25-40 years in good health and CMV-seronegative. What was sequenced was PBMCs. The CDR3 region is CASSVEASPTYEQYF. In nucleotides, the CDR3 is TGTGCCAGCAGCGTAGAGGCTAGCCCTACCTACGAGCAGTACTTC.